This T cell receptor beta chain was identified during a study of blood T cell repertoires in COVID-19. Background on the study: Collection of acute and convalescent COVID-19 samples took place in the United States, Italy and Spain. Sources were T cells, B-cell-depleted T cells, or PBMCs; the material itself was cDNA or gDNA.

Germline lookup yields CDR1 SGDLS and CDR2 YYNGEE. The CDR3 contains 16 residues. V shed 0 bases, J shed 11 bases, and the junction held 9 bases outside the gene matches. Original processing notes: It was from reference gene primer amplification that nucleated cell counts were estimated. Assay used: immunoSEQ multiplex PCR; TCRdb lists only in-frame clones, some missing. V, J and clone size derive from that table, while D and trimming were established from the DNA sequence. The sample lists 110,000 or so clones; around 89% were seen once. This receptor was taken from a human donor with acute or convalescent COVID-19. The donor label of this sample is uncertain. Sequencing was carried out using peripheral blood. The chain recombines TRBV9 with TRBJ2-1; 12 bases line up with TRBD2. This CDR3 is CASSVDGASGRVKQFF. The CDR3 DNA reads TGTGCCAGCAGCGTAGATGGGGCTAGCGGGAGGGTTAAGCAGTTCTTC.